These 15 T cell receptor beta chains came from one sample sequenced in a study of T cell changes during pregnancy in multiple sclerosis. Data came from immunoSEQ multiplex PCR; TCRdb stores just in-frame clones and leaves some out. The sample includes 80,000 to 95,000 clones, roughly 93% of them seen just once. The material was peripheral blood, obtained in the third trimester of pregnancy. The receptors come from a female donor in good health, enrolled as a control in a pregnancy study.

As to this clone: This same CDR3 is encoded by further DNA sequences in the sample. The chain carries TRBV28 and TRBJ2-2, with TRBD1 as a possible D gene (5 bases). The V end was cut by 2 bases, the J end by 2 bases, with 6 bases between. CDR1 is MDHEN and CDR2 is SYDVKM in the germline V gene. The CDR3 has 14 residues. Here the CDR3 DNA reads TGTGCCAGCAGTTTAGGACAAAACACCGGGGAGCTGTTTTTT. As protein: CASSLGQNTGELFF. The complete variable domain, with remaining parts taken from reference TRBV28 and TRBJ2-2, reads DVKVTQSSRYLVKRTGEKVFLECVQDMDHENMFWYRQDPGLGLRLIYFSYDVKMKEKGDIPEGYSVSREKKERFSLILESASTNQTSMYLCASSLGQNTGELFFGEGSRLTVL.

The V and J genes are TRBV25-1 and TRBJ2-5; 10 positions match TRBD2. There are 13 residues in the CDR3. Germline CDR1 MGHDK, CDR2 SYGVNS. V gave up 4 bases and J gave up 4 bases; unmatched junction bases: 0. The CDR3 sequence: CASSGLAGETQYF. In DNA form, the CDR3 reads TGTGCCAGCAGTGGACTAGCGGGAGAGACCCAGTACTTC.

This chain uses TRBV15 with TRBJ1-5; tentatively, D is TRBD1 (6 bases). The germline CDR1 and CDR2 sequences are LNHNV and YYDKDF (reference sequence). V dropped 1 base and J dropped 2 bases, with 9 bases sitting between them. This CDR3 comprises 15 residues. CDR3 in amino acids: CATSRGPGGNQPQHF. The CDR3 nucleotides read TGTGCCACCAGCAGAGGACCAGGGGGCAATCAGCCCCAGCATTTT.

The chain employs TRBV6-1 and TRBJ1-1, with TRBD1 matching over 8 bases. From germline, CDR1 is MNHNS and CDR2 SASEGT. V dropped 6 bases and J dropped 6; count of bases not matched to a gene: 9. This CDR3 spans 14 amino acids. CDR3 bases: TGTGCCAGCAGGGGACAGGCTTTAATCCCTGAAGCTTTCTTT. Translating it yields CASRGQALIPEAFF.

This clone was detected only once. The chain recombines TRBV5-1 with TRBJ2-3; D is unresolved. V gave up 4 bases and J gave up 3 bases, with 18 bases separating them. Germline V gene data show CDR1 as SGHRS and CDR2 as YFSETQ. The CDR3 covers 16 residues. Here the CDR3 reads CASSGQRSPFTDTQYF. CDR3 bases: TGCGCCAGCAGCGGCCAGCGTAGCCCTTTTACAGATACGCAGTATTTT.

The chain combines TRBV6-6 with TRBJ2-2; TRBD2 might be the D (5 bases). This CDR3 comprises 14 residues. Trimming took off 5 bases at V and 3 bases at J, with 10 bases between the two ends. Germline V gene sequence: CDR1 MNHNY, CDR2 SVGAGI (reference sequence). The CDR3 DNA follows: TGTGCCAGCAGTGGTACTAGAGACACCGGGGAGCTGTTTTTT. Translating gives CASSGTRDTGELFF.

CDR3 bases: TGTGCCAGCAGCCGAGGCATAGCAACTAATGAAAAACTGTTTTTT. It yields the protein CASSRGIATNEKLFF. V is TRBV6-5 and J is TRBJ1-4, with D hard to call. CDR3 length: 15 amino acids. Trimming took off 6 bases at V and 0 bases at J, with 11 bases between the two ends. Germline V gene sequence: CDR1 MNHEY, CDR2 SVGAGI.

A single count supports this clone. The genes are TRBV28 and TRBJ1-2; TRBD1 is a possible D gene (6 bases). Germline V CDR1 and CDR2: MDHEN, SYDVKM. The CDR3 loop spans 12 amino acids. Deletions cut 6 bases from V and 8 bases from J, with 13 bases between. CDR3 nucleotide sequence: TGTGCCAGCAGCCAGACAGGCAGGGGCTACACCTTC. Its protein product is CASSQTGRGYTF.

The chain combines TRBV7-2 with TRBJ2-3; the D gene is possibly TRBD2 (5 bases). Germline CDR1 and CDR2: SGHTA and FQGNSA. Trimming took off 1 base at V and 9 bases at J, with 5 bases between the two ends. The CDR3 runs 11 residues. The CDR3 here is CASSLGGTQYF. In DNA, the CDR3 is TGTGCCAGCAGCTTAGGCGGGACGCAGTATTTT. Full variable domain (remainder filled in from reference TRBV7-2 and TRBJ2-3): GAGVSQSPSNKVTEKGKDVELRCDPISGHTALYWYRQSLGQGLEFLIYFQGNSAPDKSGLPSDRFSAERTGGSVSTLTIQRTQQEDSAVYLCASSLGGTQYFGPGTRLTVL.

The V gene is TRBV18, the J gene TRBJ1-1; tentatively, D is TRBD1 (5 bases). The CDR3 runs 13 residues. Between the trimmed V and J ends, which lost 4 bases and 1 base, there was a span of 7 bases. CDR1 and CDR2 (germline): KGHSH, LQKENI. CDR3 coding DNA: TGTGCCAGCTCACTGACAGAGAACACTGAAGCTTTCTTT. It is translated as CASSLTENTEAFF.

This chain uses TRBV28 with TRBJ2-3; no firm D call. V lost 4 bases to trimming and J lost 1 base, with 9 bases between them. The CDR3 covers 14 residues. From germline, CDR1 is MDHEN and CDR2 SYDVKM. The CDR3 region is CASSWWSGTDTQYF. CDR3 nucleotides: TGTGCCAGCAGTTGGTGGTCGGGCACAGATACGCAGTATTTT.

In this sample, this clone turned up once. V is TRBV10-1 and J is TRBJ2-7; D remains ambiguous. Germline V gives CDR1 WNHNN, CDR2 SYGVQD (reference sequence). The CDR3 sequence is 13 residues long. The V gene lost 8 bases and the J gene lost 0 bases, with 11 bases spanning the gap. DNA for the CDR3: TGCGCCAGCCCTCCCTCGAGCTCCTACGAGCAGTACTTC. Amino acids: CASPPSSSYEQYF.

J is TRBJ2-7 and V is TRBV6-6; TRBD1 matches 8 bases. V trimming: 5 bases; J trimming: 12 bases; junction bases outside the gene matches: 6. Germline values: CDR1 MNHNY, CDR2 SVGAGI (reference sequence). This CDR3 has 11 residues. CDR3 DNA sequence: TGTGCCAGCAGTGGCCAGGGGGCCTTGTACTTC. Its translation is CASSGQGALYF.

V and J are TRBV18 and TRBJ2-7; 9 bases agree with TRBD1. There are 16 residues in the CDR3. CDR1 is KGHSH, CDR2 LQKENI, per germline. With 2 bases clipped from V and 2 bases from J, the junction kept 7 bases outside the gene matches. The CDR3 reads CASSPTGTGPTYEQYF. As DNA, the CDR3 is TGTGCCAGCTCACCAACCGGGACAGGGCCCACCTACGAGCAGTACTTC. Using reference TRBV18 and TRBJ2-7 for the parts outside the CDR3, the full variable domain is NAGVMQNPRHLVRRRGQEARLRCSPMKGHSHVYWYRQLPEEGLKFMVYLQKENIIDESGMPKERFSAEFPKEGPSILRIQQVVRGDSAAYFCASSPTGTGPTYEQYFGPGTRLTVT.

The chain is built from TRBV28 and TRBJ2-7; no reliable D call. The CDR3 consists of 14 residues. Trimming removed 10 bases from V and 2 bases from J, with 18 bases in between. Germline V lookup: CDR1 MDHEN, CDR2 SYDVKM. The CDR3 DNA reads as TGTGCCACTAGTACCTATATGTTCCCCTACGAGCAGTACTTC. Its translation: CATSTYMFPYEQYF.